Listed below are T cell receptor beta chains from one sample, sequenced in a study of shared clonotypes between healthy human individuals. Profiling relied on immunoSEQ multiplex PCR, and the TCRdb table lists in-frame clones only, not all of them. The data contain some 1.5 million clones, around 97% of them singletons. Sequences were obtained from naive CD4+ T cells sorted from blood. The origin of the receptors is a man aged 25 to 40 in good health. Each CDR3 is given with its conserved first and last residue. The D gene is left open where the match is weak. The size of a clone is reported for some rows only, either as once, few or many, or as a class for expanded clones.

v_gene: TRBV28; j_gene: TRBJ2-7; d_gene: TRBD2; abundance: NA; CDR3aa: CASSLGLVLDEQYF; CDR3nt: TGTGCCAGCAGCTTGGGACTAGTTCTCGACGAGCAGTACTTC
v_gene: TRBV11-2; j_gene: TRBJ2-5; d_gene: TRBD2; abundance: NA; CDR3aa: CASSLDGRTSGTQETQYF; CDR3nt: TGTGCCAGCAGCTTAGATGGAAGAACTAGCGGGACTCAAGAGACCCAGTACTTC
v_gene: TRBV7-2; j_gene: TRBJ1-2; d_gene: TRBD1; abundance: NA; CDR3aa: CASSPGTANYGYTF; CDR3nt: TGTGCCAGCAGCCCGGGGACAGCTAATTATGGCTACACCTTC
v_gene: TRBV6-1; j_gene: TRBJ1-2; d_gene: NA; abundance: once; CDR3aa: CASSAGLDQHYGYTF; CDR3nt: TGTGCCAGCAGCGCGGGACTCGATCAACACTATGGCTACACCTTC
v_gene: TRBV4-1; j_gene: TRBJ1-1; d_gene: NA; abundance: NA; CDR3aa: CASSAGLAMEKNTEAFF; CDR3nt: TGCGCCAGCAGCGCTGGACTGGCAATGGAAAAGAACACTGAAGCTTTCTTT
v_gene: TRBV9; j_gene: TRBJ2-7; d_gene: TRBD2; abundance: NA; CDR3aa: CASSVGVGRGSYEQYF; CDR3nt: TGTGCCAGCAGCGTAGGGGTCGGGAGGGGCTCCTACGAGCAGTACTTC
v_gene: TRBV15; j_gene: TRBJ2-5; d_gene: TRBD2; abundance: NA; CDR3aa: CATSRGAGGPQETQYF; CDR3nt: TGTGCCACCAGCAGAGGAGCGGGAGGACCACAAGAGACCCAGTACTTC
v_gene: TRBV29-1; j_gene: TRBJ1-2; d_gene: NA; abundance: NA; CDR3aa: CSVEKGIHGYTF; CDR3nt: TGCAGCGTTGAAAAAGGGATCCACGGCTACACCTTC
v_gene: TRBV6-4; j_gene: TRBJ2-2; d_gene: NA; abundance: NA; CDR3aa: CASSQQGFTGELFF; CDR3nt: TGTGCCAGCAGTCAACAGGGTTTCACCGGGGAGCTGTTTTTT
v_gene: TRBV2; j_gene: TRBJ2-7; d_gene: NA; abundance: NA; CDR3aa: CASSDSAVSYEQYF; CDR3nt: TGTGCCAGCAGTGACTCTGCGGTTTCATACGAGCAGTACTTC
v_gene: TRBV9; j_gene: TRBJ1-5; d_gene: NA; abundance: NA; CDR3aa: CASSETGLEPQHF; CDR3nt: TGTGCCAGCAGCGAAACAGGGCTGGAGCCCCAGCATTTT
v_gene: TRBV5-4; j_gene: TRBJ2-1; d_gene: TRBD2; abundance: NA; CDR3aa: CASSLFAGGGNEQFF; CDR3nt: TGTGCCAGCAGCTTGTTTGCGGGAGGGGGCAATGAGCAGTTCTTC
v_gene: TRBV30; j_gene: TRBJ1-4; d_gene: NA; abundance: NA; CDR3aa: CAWARDLANEKLFF; CDR3nt: TGTGCCTGGGCGCGGGATTTGGCTAATGAAAAACTGTTTTTT
v_gene: TRBV30; j_gene: TRBJ2-1; d_gene: NA; abundance: NA; CDR3aa: CAWIQGDKSSYNEQFF; CDR3nt: TGTGCCTGGATCCAAGGAGACAAAAGCTCCTACAATGAGCAGTTCTTC
v_gene: TRBV7-9; j_gene: TRBJ1-3; d_gene: NA; abundance: once; CDR3aa: CASSLMTGSSGNTIYF; CDR3nt: TGTGCCAGCAGCTTAATGACAGGAAGCTCTGGAAACACCATATATTTT
v_gene: TRBV25-1; j_gene: TRBJ2-7; d_gene: TRBD1; abundance: NA; CDR3aa: CASSGGTGDGYF; CDR3nt: TGTGCCAGCAGTGGCGGGACAGGCGACGGGTACTTC
v_gene: TRBV5-1; j_gene: TRBJ1-4; d_gene: NA; abundance: NA; CDR3aa: CASSVGVSNEKLFF; CDR3nt: TGCGCCAGCAGCGTGGGGGTCTCTAATGAAAAACTGTTTTTT
v_gene: TRBV5-1; j_gene: TRBJ2-5; d_gene: NA; abundance: NA; CDR3aa: CASSRGGQGSETQYF; CDR3nt: TGCGCCAGCAGCAGGGGCGGCCAGGGTTCAGAGACCCAGTACTTC
v_gene: TRBV11-2; j_gene: TRBJ2-1; d_gene: NA; abundance: NA; CDR3aa: CASSLERYNEQFF; CDR3nt: TGTGCCAGCAGCTTAGAACGGTACAATGAGCAGTTCTTC
v_gene: TRBV25-1; j_gene: TRBJ1-2; d_gene: TRBD1; abundance: NA; CDR3aa: CASSANTRQGGYTF; CDR3nt: TGTGCCAGCAGTGCTAATACCCGACAGGGAGGCTACACCTTC
v_gene: TRBV2; j_gene: TRBJ2-7; d_gene: TRBD1; abundance: NA; CDR3aa: CASRRTGSSYEQYF; CDR3nt: TGTGCCAGCAGGAGGACAGGGAGCTCCTACGAGCAGTACTTC
v_gene: TRBV4-2; j_gene: TRBJ2-4; d_gene: TRBD1; abundance: once; CDR3aa: CASSRPGTGNKNIQYF; CDR3nt: TGTGCCAGCAGCCGACCCGGGACAGGGAACAAAAACATTCAGTACTTC
v_gene: TRBV19; j_gene: TRBJ1-2; d_gene: TRBD1; abundance: NA; CDR3aa: CASRDQGVSYGYTF; CDR3nt: TGTGCCAGTAGGGACCAGGGGGTTTCCTATGGCTACACCTTC
v_gene: TRBV5-1; j_gene: TRBJ2-3; d_gene: NA; abundance: NA; CDR3aa: CASSFPGVGDTQYF; CDR3nt: TGCGCCAGCAGCTTCCCAGGGGTGGGAGATACGCAGTATTTT
v_gene: TRBV7-9; j_gene: TRBJ2-1; d_gene: NA; abundance: NA; CDR3aa: CASSSPLYNEQFF; CDR3nt: TGTGCCAGCAGCTCCCCCCTCTACAATGAGCAGTTCTTC
v_gene: TRBV5-4; j_gene: TRBJ2-1; d_gene: TRBD2; abundance: once; CDR3aa: CASSWMGGRSGNEQFF; CDR3nt: TGTGCCAGCAGCTGGATGGGCGGGAGGAGTGGCAATGAGCAGTTCTTC
v_gene: TRBV28; j_gene: TRBJ1-3; d_gene: TRBD1; abundance: NA; CDR3aa: CATRQGAAGNTIYF; CDR3nt: TGTGCCACCCGACAGGGGGCCGCCGGAAACACCATATATTTT
v_gene: TRBV29-1; j_gene: TRBJ1-1; d_gene: NA; abundance: NA; CDR3aa: CSVEMVPTEAFF; CDR3nt: TGCAGCGTTGAAATGGTGCCCACTGAAGCTTTCTTT
v_gene: TRBV5-1; j_gene: TRBJ2-7; d_gene: TRBD1; abundance: NA; CDR3aa: CASRRDRGYEQYF; CDR3nt: TGCGCCAGCCGGCGGGACAGGGGCTACGAGCAGTACTTC
v_gene: TRBV2; j_gene: TRBJ2-1; d_gene: TRBD2; abundance: NA; CDR3aa: CASRASGRANEQFF; CDR3nt: TGTGCCAGCAGGGCTAGCGGGAGGGCCAATGAGCAGTTCTTC
v_gene: TRBV9; j_gene: TRBJ2-2; d_gene: NA; abundance: once; CDR3aa: CASSPRARFAEWELFF; CDR3nt: TGTGCCAGCAGCCCCCGGGCCCGCTTTGCCGAGTGGGAGCTGTTTTTT
v_gene: TRBV15; j_gene: TRBJ2-7; d_gene: NA; abundance: NA; CDR3aa: CATSRDLRRAAYEQYF; CDR3nt: TGTGCCACCAGCAGAGATCTGAGGCGGGCCGCCTACGAGCAGTACTTC
v_gene: TRBV18; j_gene: TRBJ1-1; d_gene: NA; abundance: NA; CDR3aa: CASSPPGQDTEAFF; CDR3nt: TGTGCCAGCTCACCACCGGGCCAAGACACTGAAGCTTTCTTT
v_gene: TRBV13; j_gene: TRBJ2-5; d_gene: NA; abundance: NA; CDR3aa: CASSLRHQETQYF; CDR3nt: TGTGCCAGCAGCTTAAGGCACCAAGAGACCCAGTACTTC
v_gene: TRBV4-3; j_gene: TRBJ1-2; d_gene: TRBD1; abundance: NA; CDR3aa: CASSQDGQGNYGYTF; CDR3nt: TGCGCCAGCAGCCAAGATGGACAGGGAAACTATGGCTACACCTTC
v_gene: TRBV28; j_gene: TRBJ2-2; d_gene: NA; abundance: NA; CDR3aa: CASSLFGGGKTGELFF; CDR3nt: TGTGCCAGCAGTTTATTTGGGGGAGGAAAGACCGGGGAGCTGTTTTTT
v_gene: TRBV18; j_gene: TRBJ1-3; d_gene: NA; abundance: NA; CDR3aa: CASSPSRSSGNTIYF; CDR3nt: TGTGCCAGCTCACCGAGCAGAAGCTCTGGAAACACCATATATTTT
v_gene: TRBV19; j_gene: TRBJ1-4; d_gene: NA; abundance: NA; CDR3aa: CASNGYGEKLFF; CDR3nt: TGTGCCAGTAACGGGTACGGCGAAAAACTGTTTTTT
v_gene: TRBV18; j_gene: TRBJ2-2; d_gene: TRBD1; abundance: NA; CDR3aa: CASSQNRGTGIAGELFF; CDR3nt: TGTGCCAGCTCGCAAAACCGGGGGACAGGGATCGCCGGGGAGCTGTTTTTT
v_gene: TRBV18; j_gene: TRBJ1-4; d_gene: TRBD1; abundance: once; CDR3aa: CASGQEGEKLFF; CDR3nt: TGTGCCAGCGGACAGGAGGGTGAAAAACTGTTTTTT
v_gene: TRBV7-2; j_gene: TRBJ2-2; d_gene: NA; abundance: once; CDR3aa: CASRFQGTNTGELFF; CDR3nt: TGTGCCAGCAGATTCCAGGGGACGAACACCGGGGAGCTGTTTTTT
v_gene: TRBV6-5; j_gene: TRBJ1-1; d_gene: TRBD1; abundance: NA; CDR3aa: CASSSLTGGVNTEAFF; CDR3nt: TGTGCCAGCAGTTCCTTGACAGGGGGGGTGAACACTGAAGCTTTCTTT
v_gene: TRBV7-3; j_gene: TRBJ2-3; d_gene: NA; abundance: NA; CDR3aa: CASSSNPLTSGLADTQYF; CDR3nt: TGTGCCAGCAGCTCCAACCCCCTCACGTCAGGGTTAGCGGATACGCAGTATTTT
v_gene: TRBV9; j_gene: TRBJ2-2; d_gene: TRBD2; abundance: NA; CDR3aa: CASSASSGSVSGELFF; CDR3nt: TGTGCCAGCAGCGCCAGTAGCGGGAGTGTTTCCGGGGAGCTGTTTTTT